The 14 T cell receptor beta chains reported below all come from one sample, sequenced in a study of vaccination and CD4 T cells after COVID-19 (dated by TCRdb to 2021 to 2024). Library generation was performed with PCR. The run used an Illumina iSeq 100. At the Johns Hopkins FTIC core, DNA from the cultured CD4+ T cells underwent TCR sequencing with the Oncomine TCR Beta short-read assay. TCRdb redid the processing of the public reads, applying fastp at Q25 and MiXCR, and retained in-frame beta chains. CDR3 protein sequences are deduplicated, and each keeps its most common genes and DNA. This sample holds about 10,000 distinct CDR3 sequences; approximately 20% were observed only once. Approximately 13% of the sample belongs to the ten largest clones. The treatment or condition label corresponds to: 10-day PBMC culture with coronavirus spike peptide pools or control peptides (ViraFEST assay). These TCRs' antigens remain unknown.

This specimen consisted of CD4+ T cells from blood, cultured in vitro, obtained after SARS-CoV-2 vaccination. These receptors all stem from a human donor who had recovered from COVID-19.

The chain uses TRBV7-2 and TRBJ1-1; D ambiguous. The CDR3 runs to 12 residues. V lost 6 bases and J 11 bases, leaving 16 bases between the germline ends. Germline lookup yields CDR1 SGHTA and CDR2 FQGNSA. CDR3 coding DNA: TGTGCCAGCAGATACGGATCTTCGGTCGCTTTCTTT. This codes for CASRYGSSVAFF.

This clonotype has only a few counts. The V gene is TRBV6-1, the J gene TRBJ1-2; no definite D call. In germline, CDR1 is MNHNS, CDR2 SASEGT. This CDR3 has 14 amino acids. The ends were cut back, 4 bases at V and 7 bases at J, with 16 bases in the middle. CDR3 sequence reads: CASSADRRAAGYTF. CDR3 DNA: TGTGCCAGCAGTGCCGACCGGAGGGCAGCTGGCTACACCTTC.

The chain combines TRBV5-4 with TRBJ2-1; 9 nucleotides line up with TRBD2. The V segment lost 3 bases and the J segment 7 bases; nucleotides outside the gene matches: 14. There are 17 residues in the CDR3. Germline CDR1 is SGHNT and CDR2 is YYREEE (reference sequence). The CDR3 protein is CASSSGAGGPGNNEQFF. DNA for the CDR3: TGTGCCAGCAGCTCGGGTGCGGGAGGGCCTGGGAATAATGAGCAGTTCTTC.

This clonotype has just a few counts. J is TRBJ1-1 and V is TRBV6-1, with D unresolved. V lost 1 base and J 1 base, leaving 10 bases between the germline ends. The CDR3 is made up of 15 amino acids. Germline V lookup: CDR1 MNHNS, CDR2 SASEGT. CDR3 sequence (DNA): TGTGCCAGCAGTGAAGGGTCTTGGGGGAACACTGAAGCTTTCTTT. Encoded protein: CASSEGSWGNTEAFF.

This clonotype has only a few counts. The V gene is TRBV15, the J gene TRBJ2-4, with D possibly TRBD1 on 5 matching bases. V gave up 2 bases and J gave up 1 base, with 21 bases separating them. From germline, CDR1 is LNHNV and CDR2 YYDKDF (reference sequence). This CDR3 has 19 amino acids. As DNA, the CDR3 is TGTGCCACCAGCAGAACAGGTCGCGCTTGGGTTGAGGCCAAAAACATTCAGTACTTC. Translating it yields CATSRTGRAWVEAKNIQYF.

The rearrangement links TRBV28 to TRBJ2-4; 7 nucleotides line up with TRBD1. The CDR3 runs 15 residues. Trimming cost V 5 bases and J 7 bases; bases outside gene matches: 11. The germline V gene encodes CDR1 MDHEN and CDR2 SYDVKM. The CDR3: CASSLDRVSLNIQYF. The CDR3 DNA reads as TGTGCCAGCAGTCTAGACAGGGTTTCGTTGAACATTCAGTACTTC.

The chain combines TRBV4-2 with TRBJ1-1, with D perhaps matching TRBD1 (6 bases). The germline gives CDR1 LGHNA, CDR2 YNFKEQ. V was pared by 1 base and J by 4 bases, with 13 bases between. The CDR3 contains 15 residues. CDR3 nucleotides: TGTGCCAGCAGCCAAGGTGTCAGGGGAGGCACTGAAGCTTTCTTT. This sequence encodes CASSQGVRGGTEAFF.

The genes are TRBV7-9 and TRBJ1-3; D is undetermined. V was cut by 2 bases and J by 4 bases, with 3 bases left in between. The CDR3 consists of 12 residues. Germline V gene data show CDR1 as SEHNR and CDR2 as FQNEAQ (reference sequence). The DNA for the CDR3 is TGTGCCAGCAGCTTAAGGGGAAACACCATATATTTT. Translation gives CASSLRGNTIYF.

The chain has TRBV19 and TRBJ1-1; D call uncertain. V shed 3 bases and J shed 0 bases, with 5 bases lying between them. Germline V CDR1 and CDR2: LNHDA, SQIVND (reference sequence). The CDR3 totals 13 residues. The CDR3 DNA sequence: TGTGCCAGTAGTATTACTATGAACACTGAAGCTTTCTTT. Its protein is CASSITMNTEAFF.

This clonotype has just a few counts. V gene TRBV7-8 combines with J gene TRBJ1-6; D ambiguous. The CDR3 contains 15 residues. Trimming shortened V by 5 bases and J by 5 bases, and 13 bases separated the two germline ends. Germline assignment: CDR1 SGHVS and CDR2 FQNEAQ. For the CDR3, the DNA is TGTGCCAGCAGCAGCCGACTAGACAATAATTCACCCCTCCACTTT. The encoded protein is CASSSRLDNNSPLHF. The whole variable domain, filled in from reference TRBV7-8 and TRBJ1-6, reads GAGVSQSPRYKVAKRGQDVALRCDPISGHVSLFWYQQALGQGPEFLTYFQNEAQLDKSGLPSDRFFAERPEGSVSTLKIQRTQQEDSAVYLCASSSRLDNNSPLHFGNGTRLTVT.

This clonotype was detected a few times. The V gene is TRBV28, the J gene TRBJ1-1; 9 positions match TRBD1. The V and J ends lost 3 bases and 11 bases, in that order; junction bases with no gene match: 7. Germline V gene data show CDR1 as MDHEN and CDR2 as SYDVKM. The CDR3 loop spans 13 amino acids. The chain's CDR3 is CASSFRDRVGAFF. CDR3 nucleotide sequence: TGTGCCAGCAGTTTTCGGGACAGGGTAGGCGCTTTCTTT.

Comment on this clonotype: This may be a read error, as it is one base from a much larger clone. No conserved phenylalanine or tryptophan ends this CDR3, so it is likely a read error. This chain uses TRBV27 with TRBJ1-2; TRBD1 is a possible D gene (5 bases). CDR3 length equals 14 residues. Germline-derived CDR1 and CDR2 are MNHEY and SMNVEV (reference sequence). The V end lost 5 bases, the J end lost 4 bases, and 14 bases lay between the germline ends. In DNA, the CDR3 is TGTGCCAGCAGTATTGCAGGGAGGGGCTATGGCTACACCCTC. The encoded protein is CASSIAGRGYGYTL.

CDR3 region: CASSPGTSGETQYF. The CDR3, as DNA: TGTGCCAGCAGCCCTGGGACTAGCGGAGAGACCCAGTACTTC. This sequence joins TRBV11-2 and TRBJ2-5; 11 nucleotides match TRBD2. Germline values: CDR1 SGHAT, CDR2 FQNNGV. The CDR3 extends over 14 amino acids. V shed 5 bases, J shed 4 bases, and the junction held 3 bases outside the gene matches.

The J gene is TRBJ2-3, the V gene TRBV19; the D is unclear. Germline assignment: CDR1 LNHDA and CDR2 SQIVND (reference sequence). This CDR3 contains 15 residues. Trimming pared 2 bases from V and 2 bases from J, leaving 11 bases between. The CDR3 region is CASSITEGPTDTQYF. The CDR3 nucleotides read TGTGCCAGTAGTATAACGGAAGGACCCACAGATACGCAGTATTTT.